This TCR beta chain appears in the sequencing data of a study of cytomegalovirus exposure and HLA in healthy donors. Across the whole study: Assignment to the Caucasian-associated ancestry cluster applied to 75% to 85% of the approximately 380 genotyped donors.

PCR used 60 Vbeta primers and 13 Jbeta primers. Here immunoSEQ multiplex PCR was the method, and the copy in TCRdb shows in-frame clones only, minus some. This table holds more than 100,000 clones, around nine tenths found once. From germline, CDR1 is LNHDA and CDR2 SQIVND (reference sequence). V was pared by 7 bases and J by 0 bases, with 13 bases between. CDR3 size: 16 residues. The sample consisted of PBMCs. The clonotype originates from a woman aged 25 to 39 in good health and CMV-seronegative. The chain links TRBV19 to TRBJ2-6, with D possibly matching TRBD2 (5 bases). CDR3 nucleotide sequence: TGTGCCAGTAATCGGGGTTTTAGCTCTGGGGCCAACGTCCTGACTTTC. It specifies CASNRGFSSGANVLTF.